The 5 T cell receptor beta chains below come from one sample, sequenced in a study of blood T cell repertoires in COVID-19. Sequencing used immunoSEQ multiplex PCR; TCRdb keeps in-frame clones, though not all of them. There are fewer than 50,000 clones in the sample; more than 75% occur only once, and approximately 10% lies in the top ten. The sample taken for sequencing was peripheral blood. The source is a man over 45 with active COVID-19.

The rearrangement joins TRBV21-1 to TRBJ2-5; TRBD1 is the table's D call, not checked against the DNA. TRBV21-1 is a pseudogene segment. The CDR3 has 14 residues. CDR3 in amino acids: CASSPTGGAGTQYF. The CDR3 nucleotides read TGTGCCAGCAGCCCTACAGGGGGGGCCGGGACCCAGTACTTC.

This chain joins TRBV5-1 and TRBJ2-5; TRBD2 matches at 14 bases. The trim removed 3 bases at V and 4 bases at J, leaving 8 bases unmatched. The CDR3 has 17 amino acids. The germline gives CDR1 SGHRS, CDR2 YFSETQ. The CDR3 DNA follows: TGCGCCAGCAGCTCTCTGACTAGCGGGGGGGCCGCAGAGACCCAGTACTTC. Amino acids: CASSSLTSGGAAETQYF.

The chain joins TRBV9 to TRBJ2-2; D is perhaps TRBD1 (6 bases). The germline V and J ends were trimmed by 3 bases and 6 bases, with 12 bases remaining between them. This CDR3 is 14 amino acids long. The germline V gene encodes CDR1 SGDLS and CDR2 YYNGEE. CDR3 sequence reads: CASSDRVEAGELFF. DNA for the CDR3: TGTGCCAGCAGCGACAGGGTGGAGGCCGGGGAGCTGTTTTTT.

V is TRBV10-1 and J is TRBJ2-3, with D possibly being TRBD1 (7 bases). Trimming left V 3 bases short and J 4 bases short, with 11 bases between. The CDR3 totals 14 residues. Germline V gives CDR1 WNHNN, CDR2 SYGVQD (reference sequence). CDR3 in DNA: TGCGCCAGCAGTGACAGGGGGGCAGCAGATACGCAGTATTTT. It yields the protein CASSDRGAADTQYF.

This chain uses TRBV29-1 with TRBJ2-7, with 13 bases identical to TRBD2. Germline CDR1 is SQVTM and CDR2 is ANQGSEA. With 6 bases clipped from V and 2 bases from J, the junction kept 4 bases outside the gene matches. The CDR3 totals 14 residues. This CDR3 is CSVGTSGGAYEQYF. CDR3 in DNA: TGCAGCGTCGGCACTAGCGGGGGGGCCTACGAGCAGTACTTC.